In its sample, the clone carrying this TCR beta chain was seen a few times. The antigen remains undetermined. These data originate in a study of molecular identifiers for immune sequencing clone quantification. Previously described methods and listed TCR primers were used for bulk TCR libraries. One entry per CDR3 protein results from TCRdb running MiXCR on the PCR reads. The table records under 600,000 distinct CDR3 sequences, about 21% of them present only once. The CDR3 contains 14 residues. Losses at the gene ends were 2 bases for V and 5 bases for J; bases not matched to a gene: 4. Germline lookup yields CDR1 SEHNR and CDR2 FQNEAQ (reference sequence). Study results and caveats: Jurkat TCR RNA that was spiked in from one cell was reportedly detectable among one million naive cells.

This TCR was sampled from a human donor in good health. Some libraries in this study had Jurkat cell RNA spiked in. The chain uses TRBV7-9 and TRBJ2-5; TRBD2 aligns across 8 bases. Sequencing was performed on naive CD8+ T cells from blood, with Jurkat cell RNA spiked in. Specified subset: FACS-sorted CD8+CD4-CCR7+CD45RA+ naive T cells. CDR3 bases: TGTGCCAGCAGCTTAAGCGGGGGCGTGGAGACCCAGTACTTC. It yields the protein CASSLSGGVETQYF.